These T cell receptor beta chains were read from a single sample in a study of blood T cell repertoires in COVID-19. Method: immunoSEQ multiplex PCR; TCRdb's copy keeps in-frame clones and lacks some. The sample consists of around 150,000 clones, about 80% of them appearing once. What was sequenced was peripheral blood. These receptors were taken from a man between 65 and 80 years old with acute or convalescent COVID-19. Each CDR3 is given with its conserved first and last residue. A D gene is named only where the DNA matches it firmly. The size entry is marked missing in some rows and otherwise reads once, few, many or a size class.

clone_size,cdr3_length,v_call,j_call,d_call,cdr3_aa,cdr3_nt
-,17,TRBV18,TRBJ2-3,TRBD1,CASSPLQTGASTDTQYF,TGTGCCAGCTCACCACTACAGACAGGGGCTAGCACAGATACGCAGTATTTT
-,14,TRBV5-1,TRBJ1-4,-,CASSPEVTGEKLFF,TGCGCCAGCAGCCCGGAAGTAACGGGGGAAAAACTGTTTTTT
few,14,TRBV19,TRBJ2-3,-,CASSSRLGGTTQYF,TGTGCCAGTAGTTCTCGACTGGGGGGTACCACGCAGTATTTT
once,20,TRBV14,TRBJ2-3,TRBD2,CASSQDLRLAGPRGTDTQYF,TGTGCCAGCAGCCAAGATCTTCGACTAGCGGGCCCCCGCGGCACAGATACGCAGTATTTT
-,15,TRBV5-1,TRBJ2-7,-,CASSLPLGALGEQYF,TGCGCCAGCAGCCTTCCTCTGGGGGCACTTGGAGAGCAGTACTTC
-,14,TRBV10-3,TRBJ2-7,TRBD1,CAINNRGESYEQYF,TGTGCCATCAATAACAGGGGGGAGTCCTACGAGCAGTACTTC
-,15,TRBV3-1/TRBV3-2,TRBJ1-4,-,CASSPPGQGDEKLFF,TGTGCCAGCAGCCCACCTGGGCAGGGCGATGAAAAACTGTTTTTT
-,15,TRBV5-1,TRBJ2-1,TRBD1,CASSARTGGYNEQFF,TGCGCCAGCAGCGCGAGGACAGGGGGGTACAATGAGCAGTTCTTC
-,16,TRBV6-5,TRBJ1-3,TRBD1,CASSSSGTGSGNTIYF,TGTGCCAGCAGTTCATCCGGGACAGGATCTGGAAACACCATATATTTT
-,14,TRBV5-1,TRBJ1-6,-,CASTDGLYNSPLHF,TGCGCCAGCACCGACGGACTGTATAATTCACCCCTCCACTTT
-,15,TRBV12-2,TRBJ2-2,-,CASLLRLRLTGELFF,TGTGCAAGTCTCCTTAGGCTGCGGCTCACCGGGGAGCTGTTTTTT
few,16,TRBV5-6,TRBJ2-6,-,CASSLTGWAGANVLTF,TGTGCCAGCAGCTTGACGGGTTGGGCTGGGGCCAACGTCCTGACTTTC
once,17,TRBV2,TRBJ1-5,-,CASSEGRGSALNQPQHF,TGTGCCAGCAGTGAGGGGAGGGGTAGCGCACTCAATCAGCCCCAGCATTTT
-,15,TRBV7-9,TRBJ2-1,-,CASSLGGSMHNEQFF,TGTGCCAGCAGCTTGGGGGGTTCAATGCACAATGAGCAGTTCTTC
-,15,TRBV19,TRBJ2-7,TRBD1,CASSIQRGQPYEQYF,TGTGCCAGTAGTATCCAGAGGGGGCAACCCTACGAGCAGTACTTC
-,15,TRBV7-2,TRBJ2-1,TRBD2,CASSRGLAGGVEQFF,TGTGCCAGCAGCCGGGGACTAGCGGGAGGGGTCGAGCAGTTCTTC
-,14,TRBV7-9,TRBJ2-1,TRBD1,CASSRRDRGNEQFF,TGTGCCAGCAGCCGCCGGGACAGGGGTAATGAGCAGTTCTTC
-,14,TRBV10-3,TRBJ1-4,-,CAIRSDRDNEKLFF,TGTGCCATCAGATCCGACAGAGATAATGAAAAACTGTTTTTT
-,13,TRBV28,TRBJ1-5,-,CASRQGSNQPQHF,TGTGCCAGCAGACAGGGTAGCAATCAGCCCCAGCATTTT
few,13,TRBV19,TRBJ1-1,-,CASSIGGNTEAFF,TGTGCCAGTAGTATCGGGGGAAACACTGAAGCTTTCTTT